The 23 T cell receptor beta chains reported below all come from one sample, sequenced in a study of blood T cell repertoires in COVID-19. Generated by immunoSEQ multiplex PCR, the TCRdb table keeps only in-frame clones and is missing some. The sample holds approximately 89,000 clones, roughly 80% seen once. Source material: peripheral blood. These receptors all stem from a human donor in a cohort sampled during active COVID-19.

The table lists this clone with a count of one. The V call is TRBV28, the J call TRBJ1-2; D is perhaps TRBD1 (6 bases). Germline CDR1 is MDHEN and CDR2 is SYDVKM. The CDR3 is 12 amino acids. V dropped 8 bases and J dropped 8 bases, with 15 bases sitting between them. CDR3 nucleotide sequence: TGTGCCAGCCGAAGGCCAGGGGCCGGCTACACCTTC. Translation: CASRRPGAGYTF.

This chain links TRBV5-1 with TRBJ2-3; 9 positions agree with TRBD1. This CDR3 contains 14 residues. V lost 4 bases, J lost 4 bases, and 4 bases stayed unmatched. Looked up from germline, CDR1 is SGHRS and CDR2 is YFSETQ. The CDR3 coding sequence is TGCGCCAGCAGCCTGCGACAGGGGGCAGATACGCAGTATTTT. It translates to CASSLRQGADTQYF.

This chain joins TRBV29-1 and TRBJ2-7; 9 bases are shared with TRBD2. J lost 8 bases, V lost 6 bases, and 17 bases had no gene match. Germline assignment: CDR1 SQVTM and CDR2 ANQGSEA. The CDR3 consists of 15 residues. CDR3: CSVTTPASGVRKQYF. The DNA of the CDR3 is TGCAGCGTGACCACACCAGCTAGCGGGGTTCGAAAGCAGTACTTC.

The chain recombines TRBV2 with TRBJ2-5; 14 bases line up with TRBD2. CDR1 and CDR2 (germline): SNHLY, FYNNEI. This CDR3 spans 16 amino acids. J gave up 1 base and V 6 bases, and 4 bases lay outside the gene matches. The CDR3 loop is CASSRLAGGPQETQYF. The CDR3 coding sequence is TGTGCCAGCAGCAGACTAGCGGGAGGGCCCCAAGAGACCCAGTACTTC.

This chain connects TRBV28 to TRBJ1-1; 12 nucleotides match TRBD1. V shed 5 bases, J shed 6 bases, and the junction held 4 bases outside the gene matches. The CDR3 length is 14 residues. Germline V gives CDR1 MDHEN, CDR2 SYDVKM. The CDR3 DNA follows: TGTGCCAGCAGTCCCGGGACAGGGGGCCCTGAAGCTTTCTTT. Translating it yields CASSPGTGGPEAFF.

The J gene is TRBJ2-7, the V gene TRBV10-1; possible D gene TRBD2, 5 bases. CDR1 WNHNN and CDR2 SYGVQD come from the germline V gene (reference sequence). V was pared by 5 bases and J by 0 bases, with 14 bases between. The CDR3 contains 15 residues. In nucleotides, the CDR3 is TGCGCCAGCAGTCAGTTAATCGGGGACTCCTACGAGCAGTACTTC. It codes for CASSQLIGDSYEQYF.

V and J are TRBV18 and TRBJ1-1, with D unclear. Per germline, CDR1 KGHSH and CDR2 LQKENI. The CDR3 has 16 amino acids. Trimming took 2 bases from V and 4 from J, leaving 17 bases between them. CDR3 DNA sequence: TGTGCCAGCTCACCAACGTACGGCGGTGTGGGCACTGAAGCTTTCTTT. The encoded protein is CASSPTYGGVGTEAFF.

V gene TRBV18 combines with J gene TRBJ2-3; D unresolved. V was pared by 3 bases and J by 8 bases, with 12 bases between. This CDR3 contains 13 residues. Germline loops: CDR1 KGHSH, CDR2 LQKENI. CDR3 in amino acids: CASSPPGLATQYF. For the CDR3, the DNA is TGTGCCAGCTCACCTCCCGGGTTGGCTACGCAGTATTTT.

This clone was seen only a few times. The gene calls are TRBV3-1 (or the pseudogene TRBV3-2) and TRBJ2-7; D call uncertain. V gave up 6 bases and J gave up 5 bases, with 8 bases separating them. This CDR3 region has 11 residues. Germline CDR1 LGHDT, CDR2 YNNKEL (reference sequence). CDR3 loop: CASRAVDEQYF. The CDR3 DNA reads as TGTGCCAGCAGGGCCGTCGACGAGCAGTACTTC.

The rearrangement links TRBV18 to TRBJ2-7, with D possibly being TRBD1 (5 bases). The ends were cut back, 1 base at V and 7 bases at J, with 17 bases in the middle. Germline V CDR1 and CDR2: KGHSH, LQKENI. The CDR3 has 15 amino acids. The CDR3 is CASSPLRTPSGEQYF. CDR3 sequence (DNA): TGTGCCAGCTCACCACTTAGGACACCCTCCGGGGAGCAGTACTTC.

This chain uses TRBV3-1 (or the pseudogene TRBV3-2) with TRBJ2-7; 7 bases agree with TRBD2. After removal of 10 bases from V and 6 bases from J, the junction contained 15 bases not matched to a gene. The germline CDR1 and CDR2 sequences are LGHDT and YNNKEL (reference sequence). CDR3 size: 14 residues. CDR3 DNA: TGTGCCACCAAGGGTCATGGGAGGGCCCTCGAGCAGTACTTC. Translated: CATKGHGRALEQYF.

The chain is built from TRBV3-1 (or the pseudogene TRBV3-2) and TRBJ2-1, with 8 positions matching TRBD2. Germline V CDR1 and CDR2: LGHDT, YNNKEL (reference sequence). The CDR3 runs 16 residues. V was pared by 4 bases and J by 4 bases, with 9 bases of the junction left unmatched. The CDR3 loop reads CASSRFSGDGYNEQFF. In nucleotides, the CDR3 is TGTGCCAGCAGCCGATTTAGCGGGGACGGGTACAATGAGCAGTTCTTC.

This chain joins TRBV19 and TRBJ1-6, with TRBD1 as a possible D gene (5 bases). Germline V gene data show CDR1 as LNHDA and CDR2 as SQIVND (reference sequence). The CDR3 covers 13 residues. V lost 5 bases and J 7 bases, leaving 9 bases between the germline ends. The CDR3 loop reads CASSFTGNSPLHF. CDR3 nucleotides: TGTGCCAGTAGTTTTACAGGAAATTCACCCCTCCACTTT.

The chain links TRBV7-2 to TRBJ1-3, with TRBD1 matching over 10 bases. This CDR3 is 15 amino acids long. Germline V gives CDR1 SGHTA, CDR2 FQGNSA. V lost 3 bases and J lost 7; bases outside the gene matches: 6. The CDR3 DNA follows: TGTGCCAGCAGCTTTGTCCCGGGACAGGGGAACACCATATATTTT. This sequence encodes CASSFVPGQGNTIYF.

This sequence joins TRBV5-6 and TRBJ1-1; no firm D call. V lost 1 base, J lost 7 bases, and 11 bases lay in between. Per germline, CDR1 SGHDT and CDR2 YYEEEE. The CDR3 covers 13 residues. CDR3 sequence reads: CASSLSPRDEAFF. For the CDR3, the DNA is TGTGCCAGCAGCTTGTCCCCCCGAGATGAAGCTTTCTTT.

The J gene is TRBJ1-2, the V gene TRBV3-1 (or the pseudogene TRBV3-2), with D possibly being TRBD1 (6 bases). Germline V gene data show CDR1 as LGHDT and CDR2 as YNNKEL (reference sequence). CDR3 length equals 17 residues. V lost 0 bases and J lost 0, with 14 bases in between. CDR3 nucleotides: TGTGCCAGCAGCCAAGATCTAGGGACACCTACTAACTATGGCTACACCTTC. It is translated as CASSQDLGTPTNYGYTF.

The chain employs TRBV10-3 and TRBJ1-6, with 8 nucleotides matching TRBD1. V trimming: 8 bases; J trimming: 7 bases; junction bases outside the gene matches: 16. CDR3 length: 17 amino acids. In germline, CDR1 is ENHRY, CDR2 SYGVKD. CDR3 residues: CAISQRTSGQGNSPLHF. For the CDR3, the DNA is TGTGCCATCTCACAACGTACCTCCGGACAGGGCAATTCACCCCTCCACTTT.

The CDR3 DNA reads TGTGCCAGCAGTTCGGCTAGTCTGCACAATGAGCAGTTCTTC. Protein product: CASSSASLHNEQFF. The chain couples TRBV27 to TRBJ2-1; D is ambiguous. The CDR3 has 14 residues. Trimming took 4 bases from V and 5 from J, leaving 12 bases between them. Germline lookup yields CDR1 MNHEY and CDR2 SMNVEV (reference sequence).

A few counts support this clone. The gene calls are TRBV6-2 or TRBV6-3 and TRBJ2-7; 8 bases agree with TRBD2. This CDR3 has 14 residues. Per the germline V gene, CDR1 is MNHEY and CDR2 is SVGEGT. Trimming removed 2 bases from V and 5 bases from J; junction bases left unmatched: 5. The CDR3 nucleotides are TGTGCCAGCAGTTACAGCGGGAGAGGACACGAGCAGTACTTC. Its translation: CASSYSGRGHEQYF.

The gene calls are TRBV25-1 and TRBJ1-2; 8 bases match TRBD1. V was clipped by 8 bases and J by 7 bases; unmatched bases: 6. This CDR3 is 12 amino acids long. Germline V lookup: CDR1 MGHDK, CDR2 SYGVNS. The CDR3 nucleotides read TGTGCCAGCGGCGACAGGGGTTTTGGCTACACCTTC. Translating gives CASGDRGFGYTF.

This clone was observed a single time. The gene calls are TRBV15 and TRBJ2-7; D is possibly TRBD1 (5 bases). This CDR3 region has 14 residues. Germline CDR1 reads LNHNV; CDR2 reads YYDKDF (reference sequence). Trimming removed 5 bases from V and 2 bases from J, with 13 bases in between. For the CDR3, the DNA is TGTGCCACCAGCGGGGCGAGTGGGGCCTACGAGCAGTACTTC. This encodes CATSGASGAYEQYF.

This clone has just a few counts. The chain couples TRBV5-1 to TRBJ1-2; 7 bases are shared with TRBD1. CDR1 SGHRS and CDR2 YFSETQ come from the germline V gene. This CDR3 spans 12 amino acids. The junction had 5 bases not matched to a gene; V was cut back by 4 bases and J by 8 bases. The CDR3 DNA follows: TGCGCCAGCAGCACGACAGGGCAGGGCTACACCTTC. Protein: CASSTTGQGYTF. Full variable domain (missing parts from reference TRBV5-1 and TRBJ1-2): KAGVTQTPRYLIKTRGQQVTLSCSPISGHRSVSWYQQTPGQGLQFLFEYFSETQRNKGNFPGRFSGRQFSNSRSEMNVSTLELGDSALYLCASSTTGQGYTFGSGTRLTVV.

The rearrangement links TRBV28 to TRBJ1-6; D might be TRBD1 (5 bases). CDR1 is MDHEN, CDR2 SYDVKM, per germline. This CDR3 is built from 15 residues. V lost 7 bases and J lost 7, with 17 bases in between. The CDR3 reads CASTLAGGTNSPLHF. The CDR3 DNA follows: TGTGCCAGCACCCTTGCTGGGGGGACCAATTCACCCCTCCACTTT.